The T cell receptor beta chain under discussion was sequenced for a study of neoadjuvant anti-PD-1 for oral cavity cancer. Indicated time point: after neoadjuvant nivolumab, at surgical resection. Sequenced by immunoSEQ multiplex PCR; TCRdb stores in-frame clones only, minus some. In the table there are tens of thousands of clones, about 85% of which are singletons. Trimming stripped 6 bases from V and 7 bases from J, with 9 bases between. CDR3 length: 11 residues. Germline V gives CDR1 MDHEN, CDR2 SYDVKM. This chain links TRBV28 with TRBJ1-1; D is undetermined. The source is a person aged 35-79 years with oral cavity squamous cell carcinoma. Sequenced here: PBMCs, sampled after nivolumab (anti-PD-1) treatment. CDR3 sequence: CASSLLSEAFF. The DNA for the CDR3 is TGTGCCAGCAGCCTGCTTAGTGAAGCTTTCTTT.